This T cell receptor (beta chain) emerged from a study of PD-L1 blockade in urothelial cancer. Study-level background: Every 3 weeks, patients received intravenous atezolizumab 1,200 mg, beginning 2014. Prior exposure to chemotherapy in patients amounted to 0 to 3 regimens received. Males with bladder-origin urothelial cancer made up about 85% of the 29 patients. After treatment start, blood was analyzed at 3 weeks (second dose) and at 6 weeks.

The V end was cut by 3 bases, the J end by 0 bases, with 12 bases between. The CDR3 extends over 15 amino acids. In germline, CDR1 is GTSNPN, CDR2 SVGIG (reference sequence). Assay: immunoSEQ multiplex PCR; the TCRdb copy retains only in-frame clones and omits some. The top ten hold roughly 5% of the sample, which has under 55,000 clones, 84% seen once. This clone was seen a single time. The specimen was PBMCs, collected around atezolizumab (anti-PD-L1) treatment. The chain joins TRBV30 to TRBJ1-5, with a possible D match to TRBD1 (5 bases). This receptor was identified in a man aged 35 to 55 with urothelial cancer. DNA of the CDR3: TGTGCCTGGAGCTCAGGGCCCTTTAGCAATCAGCCCCAGCATTTT. It encodes CAWSSGPFSNQPQHF.